The next 20 T cell receptor beta chains were all read from a single sample in a study of identifying expanded T cells in peripheral blood. The protocol was immunoSEQ multiplex PCR, while the TCRdb copy is restricted to in-frame clones and leaves out a portion. The sample gives under 70,000 clones, around 87% of which show up once; about 4.5% is in the top ten. What was sequenced was blood. These receptors all come from a person between 18 and 69 years old in good health.

The rearrangement joins TRBV5-6 to TRBJ2-7; tentative D call: TRBD2 (5 bases). The germline V gene encodes CDR1 SGHDT and CDR2 YYEEEE. The CDR3 is 14 amino acids. Trimming left V 2 bases short and J 3 bases short, with 12 bases between. As DNA, the CDR3 is TGTGCCAGCAGCTTCTATCGGGGAGTCTACGAGCAGTACTTC. It codes for CASSFYRGVYEQYF.

Here the CDR3 reads CASTQSGGASGNTIYF. The CDR3 nucleotides are TGTGCCAGTACCCAAAGTGGCGGAGCCTCTGGAAACACCATATATTTT. The chain employs TRBV19 and TRBJ1-3; D unresolved. The V gene lost 7 bases and the J gene lost 0 bases, with 16 bases spanning the gap. The CDR3 runs 16 residues. Germline V gene lookup returns CDR1 LNHDA and CDR2 SQIVND (reference sequence).

This clone has just one count. The chain combines TRBV28 with TRBJ2-5; TRBD1 aligns across 7 bases. With 5 bases clipped from V and 5 bases from J, the junction kept 14 bases outside the gene matches. Per the germline V gene, CDR1 is MDHEN and CDR2 is SYDVKM. This CDR3 is 16 amino acids long. CDR3 DNA: TGTGCCAGCAGTATTAAGACCGGGACAGTAAGTGAGACCCAGTACTTC. Translating gives CASSIKTGTVSETQYF.

The chain uses TRBV5-6 and TRBJ2-5; the D gene could be TRBD1 or TRBD2 (5 bases each). Trimming stripped 3 bases from V and 5 bases from J, with 20 bases between. This CDR3 has 16 amino acids. Germline V gene data show CDR1 as SGHDT and CDR2 as YYEEEE. The CDR3 DNA follows: TGTGCCAGCAGCTCCGTGTCCGGGGCCGCTGCGGAGACCCAGTACTTC. It specifies CASSSVSGAAAETQYF. The full variable domain, in which reference TRBV5-6 and TRBJ2-5 provide the parts outside the CDR3, is DAGVTQSPTHLIKTRGQQVTLRCSPKSGHDTVSWYQQALGQGPQFIFQYYEEEERQRGNFPDRFSGHQFPNYSSELNVNALLLGDSALYLCASSSVSGAAAETQYFGPGTRLLVL.

The CDR3 loop reads CASSLGRDKSLNGYTF. The CDR3 DNA reads TGTGCCAGCAGCTTGGGAAGGGACAAATCTTTGAATGGCTACACCTTC. The rearrangement joins TRBV5-5 to TRBJ1-2; tentative D call: TRBD1 (6 bases). Germline values: CDR1 SGHKS, CDR2 YYEKEE (reference sequence). The CDR3 consists of 16 residues. The V end was cut by 0 bases, the J end by 6 bases, with 18 bases between.

With regard to this clone: Other nucleotide sequences in the sample specify the same CDR3. In DNA, the CDR3 is TGTGCCAGCAGCTTGAGCTCCTACGAGCAGTACTTC. Translated, it gives CASSLSSYEQYF. V and J are TRBV11-2 and TRBJ2-7; D gene uncertain. The V end was cut by 3 bases, the J end by 0 bases, with 3 bases between. The germline V gene has CDR1 SGHAT and CDR2 FQNNGV. The CDR3 is 12 amino acids.

This chain uses TRBV7-2 with TRBJ1-4, with D tentatively TRBD1 (6 bases). The CDR3 runs to 14 residues. CDR1 SGHTA and CDR2 FQGNSA come from the germline V gene. V gave up 5 bases and J gave up 4 bases, with 11 bases separating them. The CDR3 loop is CASSQRTVNEKLFF. The CDR3 DNA reads TGTGCCAGCAGCCAGAGGACAGTTAATGAAAAACTGTTTTTT.

This clone was seen a handful of times. The J gene is TRBJ1-5, the V gene TRBV28, with TRBD1 matching 9 bases. Germline CDR1 is MDHEN and CDR2 is SYDVKM. Trimming at V came to 11 bases and at J to 5 bases, leaving 1 base not matched to a gene. This CDR3 has 11 amino acids. In nucleotides, the CDR3 is TGTGCCGGGGACAGGGATCAGCCCCAGCATTTT. It specifies CAGDRDQPQHF.

The DNA for the CDR3 is TGTGCCAGCGCCCTGGGACAGGGTTCTGATGAGCAGTTCTTC. Amino acid sequence: CASALGQGSDEQFF. This sequence joins TRBV6-1 and TRBJ2-1; TRBD1 matches at 9 bases. In germline, CDR1 is MNHNS, CDR2 SASEGT. CDR3 length: 14 residues. J gave up 8 bases and V 8 bases, and 10 bases lay outside the gene matches.

The J gene is TRBJ2-7, the V gene TRBV25-1; D is possibly TRBD2 (5 bases). The CDR3 is made up of 11 amino acids. Germline CDR1 MGHDK, CDR2 SYGVNS. V lost 6 bases, J lost 6 bases, and 9 bases lay in between. In DNA, the CDR3 is TGTGCCAGCAGCCCCGGGGTCGAGCAGTACTTC. Protein: CASSPGVEQYF.

The rearrangement uses TRBV27 and TRBJ1-1; tentative D call: TRBD1 (6 bases). This CDR3 region has 12 residues. Per germline, CDR1 MNHEY and CDR2 SMNVEV (reference sequence). Between the trimmed V and J ends, which lost 7 bases and 5 bases, there was a span of 11 bases. The CDR3 region is CASIRGGTEAFF. In DNA, the CDR3 is TGTGCCAGCATTCGAGGGGGGACTGAAGCTTTCTTT.

This chain links TRBV4-2 with TRBJ2-7, with 9 nucleotides matching TRBD1. With V trimmed by 1 base and J by 5 bases, 6 bases remained unmatched. The CDR3 length is 15 residues. The germline CDR1 and CDR2 sequences are LGHNA and YNFKEQ. Here the CDR3 reads CASSQARTGVDEQYF. CDR3 nucleotides: TGTGCCAGCAGCCAAGCGCGGACAGGGGTGGACGAGCAGTACTTC.

The chain couples TRBV5-4 to TRBJ1-3; TRBD1 might be the D (5 bases). Germline V gene lookup returns CDR1 SGHNT and CDR2 YYREEE (reference sequence). Trimming removed 6 bases from V and 8 bases from J, with 9 bases in between. The length of the CDR3 is 11 residues. The CDR3: CASNQGHTIYF. CDR3 sequence (DNA): TGTGCCAGCAACCAGGGTCACACCATATATTTT.

The gene calls are TRBV5-1 and TRBJ2-1; 14 positions agree with TRBD2. Germline V lookup: CDR1 SGHRS, CDR2 YFSETQ. Unmatched junction bases numbered 6, after V lost 4 bases and J lost 0 bases. CDR3 size: 18 residues. CDR3 in amino acids: CASSQPGTSGSSYNEQFF. The CDR3 DNA follows: TGCGCCAGCAGCCAACCTGGGACTAGCGGGAGCTCCTACAATGAGCAGTTCTTC.

The genes are TRBV7-2 and TRBJ2-7, with D maybe TRBD1 (6 bases). V lost 3 bases to trimming and J lost 2 bases, with 11 bases between them. CDR3 size: 14 residues. In germline, CDR1 is SGHTA, CDR2 FQGNSA. CDR3 nucleotides: TGTGCCAGCAGCTTCCCGGACAGAGCCTACGAGCAGTACTTC. Amino acid sequence: CASSFPDRAYEQYF. The full variable domain, its missing parts supplied by reference TRBV7-2 and TRBJ2-7, is GAGVSQSPSNKVTEKGKDVELRCDPISGHTALYWYRQSLGQGLEFLIYFQGNSAPDKSGLPSDRFSAERTGGSVSTLTIQRTQQEDSAVYLCASSFPDRAYEQYFGPGTRLTVT.

A remark on this clone: The junction shows a germline mismatch at one end, possibly a read error. This chain connects TRBV5-1 to TRBJ2-2, with D possibly TRBD2 on 5 matching bases. This CDR3 region has 12 residues. Germline loops: CDR1 SGHRS, CDR2 YFSETQ. The CDR3 reads CASSPAYRGAVF. The CDR3 DNA is TGCGCCAGCAGCCCCGCATACCGGGGAGCTGTTTTT.

The rearrangement uses TRBV6-5 and TRBJ1-6, with a possible D match to TRBD1 (5 bases). The CDR3 runs 16 residues. Germline CDR1 is MNHEY and CDR2 is SVGAGI. V was trimmed by 0 bases and J by 10 bases, leaving 16 bases between them. In DNA, the CDR3 is TGTGCCAGCAGTTACTCGCGGGGCAGGATCGGCTCACCCCTCCACTTT. It translates to CASSYSRGRIGSPLHF.

The chain uses TRBV6-4 and TRBJ2-2, with D perhaps matching TRBD2 (7 bases). Trimming pared 3 bases from V and 2 bases from J, leaving 10 bases between. CDR3 size: 15 residues. CDR1 is MRHNA, CDR2 SNTAGT, per germline. The CDR3 nucleotides read TGTGCCAGCAGTGAAGGGGGGGGAAACACCGGGGAGCTGTTTTTT. Translating gives CASSEGGGNTGELFF.

This chain joins TRBV6-1 and TRBJ1-6, with D possibly matching TRBD1 (5 bases). The CDR3 totals 14 residues. The germline V gene has CDR1 MNHNS and CDR2 SASEGT. The ends were cut back, 7 bases at V and 8 bases at J, with 15 bases in the middle. The CDR3 DNA sequence: TGTGCCAGCATCAACGGGGCAGGGTATTCACCCCTCCACTTT. It codes for CASINGAGYSPLHF.

This chain links TRBV6-1 with TRBJ2-1; 8 bases are a match to TRBD2. The CDR3 is 17 residues long. V lost 3 bases, J lost 2 bases, and 9 bases stayed unmatched. CDR1 is MNHNS, CDR2 SASEGT, per germline. This CDR3 is CASSDRGLAGTYNEQFF. Written as DNA, the CDR3 is TGTGCCAGCAGTGACCGAGGGCTAGCGGGTACCTACAATGAGCAGTTCTTC.